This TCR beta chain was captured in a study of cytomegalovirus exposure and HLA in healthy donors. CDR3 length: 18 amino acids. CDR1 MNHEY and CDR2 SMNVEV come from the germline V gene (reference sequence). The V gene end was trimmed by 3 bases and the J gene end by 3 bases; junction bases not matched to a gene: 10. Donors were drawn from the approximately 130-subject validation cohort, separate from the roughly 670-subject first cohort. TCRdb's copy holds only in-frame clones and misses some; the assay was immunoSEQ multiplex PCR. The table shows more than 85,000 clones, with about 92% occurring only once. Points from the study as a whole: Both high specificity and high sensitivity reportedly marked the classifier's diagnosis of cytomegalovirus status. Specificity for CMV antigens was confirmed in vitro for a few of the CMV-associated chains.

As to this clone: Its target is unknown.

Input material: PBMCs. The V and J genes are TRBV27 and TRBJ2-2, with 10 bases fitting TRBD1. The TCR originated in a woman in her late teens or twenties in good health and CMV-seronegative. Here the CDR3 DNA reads TGTGCCAGCAGTTTTGTTCTTTACGGGACAGGGGACACCGGGGAGCTGTTTTTT. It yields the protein CASSFVLYGTGDTGELFF.